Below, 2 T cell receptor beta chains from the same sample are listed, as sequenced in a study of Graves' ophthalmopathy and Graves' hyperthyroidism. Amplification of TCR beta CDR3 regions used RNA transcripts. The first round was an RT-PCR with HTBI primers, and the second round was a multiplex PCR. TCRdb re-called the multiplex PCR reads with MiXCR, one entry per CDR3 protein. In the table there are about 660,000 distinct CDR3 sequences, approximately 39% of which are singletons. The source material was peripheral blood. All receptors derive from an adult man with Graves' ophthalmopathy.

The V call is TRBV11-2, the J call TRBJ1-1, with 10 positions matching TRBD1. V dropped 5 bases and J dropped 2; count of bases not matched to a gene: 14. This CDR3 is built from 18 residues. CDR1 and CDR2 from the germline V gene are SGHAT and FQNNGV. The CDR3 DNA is TGTGCCAGCAGCAGACAGGGGGCAGTCCCAGGACCTAACACTGAAGCTTTCTTT. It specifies CASSRQGAVPGPNTEAFF.

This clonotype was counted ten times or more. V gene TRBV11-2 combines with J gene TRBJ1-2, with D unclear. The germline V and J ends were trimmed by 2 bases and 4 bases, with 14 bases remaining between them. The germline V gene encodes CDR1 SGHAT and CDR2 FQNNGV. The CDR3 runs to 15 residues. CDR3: CASSLSQDVGYGYTF. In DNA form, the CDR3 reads TGTGCCAGCAGCTTATCCCAAGACGTGGGCTATGGCTACACCTTC.